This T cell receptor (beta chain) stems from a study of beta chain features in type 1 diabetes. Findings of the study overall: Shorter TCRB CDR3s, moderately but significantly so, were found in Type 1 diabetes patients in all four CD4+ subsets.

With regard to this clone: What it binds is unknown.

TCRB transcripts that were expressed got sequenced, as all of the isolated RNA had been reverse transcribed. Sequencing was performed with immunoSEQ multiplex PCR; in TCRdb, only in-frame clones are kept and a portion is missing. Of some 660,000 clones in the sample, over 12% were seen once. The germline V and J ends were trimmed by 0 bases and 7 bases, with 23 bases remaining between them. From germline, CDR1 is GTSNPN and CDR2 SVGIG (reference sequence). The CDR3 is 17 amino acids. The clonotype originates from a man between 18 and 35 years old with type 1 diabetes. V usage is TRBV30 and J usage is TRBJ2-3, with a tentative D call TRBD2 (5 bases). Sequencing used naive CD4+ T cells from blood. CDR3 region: CAWSVRTLGTLVNTQYF. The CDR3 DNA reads TGTGCCTGGAGTGTACGGACTCTGGGTACTTTGGTTAATACGCAGTATTTT.